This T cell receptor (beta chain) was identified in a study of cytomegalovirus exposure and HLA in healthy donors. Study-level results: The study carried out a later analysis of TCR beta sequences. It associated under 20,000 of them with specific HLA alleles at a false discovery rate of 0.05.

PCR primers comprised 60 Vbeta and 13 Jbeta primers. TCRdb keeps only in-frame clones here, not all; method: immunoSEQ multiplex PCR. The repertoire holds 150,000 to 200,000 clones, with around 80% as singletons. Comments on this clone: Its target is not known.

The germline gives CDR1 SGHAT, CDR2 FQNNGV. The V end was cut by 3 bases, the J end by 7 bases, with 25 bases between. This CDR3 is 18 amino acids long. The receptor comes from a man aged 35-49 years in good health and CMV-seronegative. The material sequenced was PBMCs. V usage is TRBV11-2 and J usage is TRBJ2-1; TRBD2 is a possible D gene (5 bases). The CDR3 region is CASSFIRAERHLRNEQFF. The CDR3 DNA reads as TGTGCCAGCAGCTTTATTCGAGCGGAGAGGCACTTGAGAAATGAGCAGTTCTTC.